These 30 T cell receptor beta chains share one sample of origin, sequenced in a study of blood T cell repertoires in COVID-19. Generated by immunoSEQ multiplex PCR, the TCRdb table keeps only in-frame clones and is missing some. In the table there are tens of thousands of clones, less than 90% of which are singletons. The specimen sequenced was peripheral blood. These receptors originate from an elderly man in a cohort sampled during active COVID-19.

The chain is built from TRBV7-6 and TRBJ1-1; D gene uncertain. In germline, CDR1 is SGHVS, CDR2 FNYEAQ. CDR3 length: 15 residues. Trimming pared 5 bases from V and 4 bases from J, leaving 17 bases between. The CDR3 coding sequence is TGTGCCAGCAGCACATTGACGGTATCGGGCACTGAAGCTTTCTTT. As protein: CASSTLTVSGTEAFF.

V is TRBV10-2 and J is TRBJ2-7; 7 nucleotides agree with TRBD2. V shed 3 bases and J 6 bases; nucleotides not matched to a gene: 2. CDR1 WSHSY and CDR2 SAAADI come from the germline V gene. The CDR3 loop spans 12 amino acids. The CDR3 loop reads CASSEGGGEQYF. The CDR3 DNA follows: TGCGCCAGCAGTGAAGGCGGGGGCGAGCAGTACTTC.

V is TRBV4-1 and J is TRBJ1-4; D is unclear. The V end lost 0 bases, the J end lost 6 bases, and 8 bases lay between the germline ends. The CDR3 contains 14 residues. CDR1 is MGHRA, CDR2 YSYEKL, per germline. CDR3 amino acids: CASSQDWRDEKLFF. In DNA, the CDR3 is TGCGCCAGCAGCCAAGATTGGAGGGATGAAAAACTGTTTTTT.

V gene TRBV6-2 or TRBV6-3 combines with J gene TRBJ1-1, with a weak D call TRBD1 (5 bases). The CDR3 has 15 residues. The V and J ends lost 6 bases and 5 bases respectively, with 19 bases between them. Germline V gene sequence: CDR1 MNHEY, CDR2 SVGEGT. CDR3 amino acids: CASSRTSGGYTEAFF. The DNA for the CDR3 is TGTGCCAGCAGCCGGACAAGTGGTGGTTATACTGAAGCTTTCTTT.

CDR3 sequence reads: CAWSVSGGTYNEQFF. The DNA of the CDR3 is TGTGCCTGGAGTGTGTCAGGGGGGACCTACAATGAGCAGTTCTTC. The chain joins TRBV30 to TRBJ2-1; weak D call: TRBD1 (7 bases). The CDR3 runs to 15 residues. V was trimmed by 0 bases and J by 2 bases, leaving 11 bases between them. CDR1 is GTSNPN, CDR2 SVGIG, per germline (reference sequence). The full variable domain, rest sourced from reference TRBV30 and TRBJ2-1, is SQTIHQWPATLVQPVGSPLSLECTVEGTSNPNLYWYRQAAGRGLQLLFYSVGIGQISSEVPQNLSASRPQDRQFILSSKKLLLSDSGFYLCAWSVSGGTYNEQFFGPGTRLTVL.

CDR3 in DNA: TGTGCTAGTGGTGGGGACAGGGCCGGATCCTACGAGCAGTACTTC. This sequence encodes CASGGDRAGSYEQYF. The genes are TRBV12-5 and TRBJ2-7; 9 bases fit TRBD1. CDR1 and CDR2 from the germline V gene are LGHNT and FRNRAP. The CDR3 spans 15 residues. V trimming: 5 bases; J trimming: 1 base; junction bases outside the gene matches: 6.

In its sample, this clone was seen once. The chain joins TRBV19 to TRBJ2-1; no reliable D call. Germline CDR1 reads LNHDA; CDR2 reads SQIVND (reference sequence). V lost 1 base and J lost 9, with 7 bases in between. The CDR3 spans 12 residues. The CDR3 DNA follows: TGTGCCAGTAGTATAGGAGCGAGTGAGCAGTTCTTC. This gives the protein CASSIGASEQFF.

The chain carries TRBV11-2 and TRBJ2-7; 13 nucleotides match TRBD2. There are 15 residues in the CDR3. J gave up 2 bases and V 4 bases, and 2 bases lay outside the gene matches. CDR1 and CDR2 from the germline V gene are SGHAT and FQNNGV. DNA for the CDR3: TGTGCCAGCAGCTCGGGACTAGCGGGACCCTACGAGCAGTACTTC. This codes for CASSSGLAGPYEQYF.

The rearrangement uses TRBV5-5 and TRBJ1-5, with D possibly matching TRBD1 (5 bases). The CDR3 is 15 residues long. V was cut by 1 base and J by 0 bases, with 8 bases left in between. The germline V gene has CDR1 SGHKS and CDR2 YYEKEE (reference sequence). The CDR3 DNA reads as TGTGCCAGCAGCTTGACAGGTAATAGCAATCAGCCCCAGCATTTT. Its translation: CASSLTGNSNQPQHF.

This chain connects TRBV11-1 to TRBJ2-6, with unresolved D. Germline lookup yields CDR1 SGHAT and CDR2 FQDESV (reference sequence). The CDR3 has 15 amino acids. Trimming pared 3 bases from V and 0 bases from J, leaving 6 bases between. This chain's CDR3 is CASSFESSGANVLTF. The CDR3 nucleotides read TGTGCCAGCAGCTTTGAGAGCTCTGGGGCCAACGTCCTGACTTTC. Full variable domain (remainder filled in from reference TRBV11-1 and TRBJ2-6): EAEVAQSPRYKITEKSQAVAFWCDPISGHATLYWYRQILGQGPELLVQFQDESVVDDSQLPKDRFSAERLKGVDSTLKIQPAELGDSAMYLCASSFESSGANVLTFGAGSRLTVL.

This clone is medium-sized. The gene calls are TRBV4-3 and TRBJ2-6; a weak D match, TRBD1 (5 bases). In germline, CDR1 is LGHNA, CDR2 YSLEER. V lost 0 bases to trimming and J lost 0 bases, with 12 bases between them. The CDR3 loop spans 18 amino acids. DNA of the CDR3: TGCGCCAGCAGCCAAGATGGGGCCGGCAGCTCTGGGGCCAACGTCCTGACTTTC. The encoded protein is CASSQDGAGSSGANVLTF.

This clone was picked up a small number of times. The genes are TRBV6-5 and TRBJ2-2; the D gene is possibly TRBD2 (6 bases). V shed 6 bases and J shed 1 base, with 12 bases lying between them. The CDR3 extends over 15 amino acids. Germline V gives CDR1 MNHEY, CDR2 SVGAGI. The CDR3 DNA is TGTGCCAGCAGAGGAGGGTCGAAGAACACCGGGGAGCTGTTTTTT. This codes for CASRGGSKNTGELFF.

Worth noting for this clone: The sample holds other DNA sequences that translate to the same CDR3. The chain carries TRBV5-1 and TRBJ1-3; D unclear. This CDR3 spans 14 amino acids. Per the germline V gene, CDR1 is SGHRS and CDR2 is YFSETQ. V was clipped by 0 bases and J by 3 bases, with 7 bases between them. The CDR3 coding sequence is TGCGCCAGCAGCTTGGCGGGATATGGAAACACCATATATTTT. This translates into CASSLAGYGNTIYF.

J is TRBJ1-6 and V is TRBV9; 7 bases line up with TRBD1. The CDR3 is 16 residues long. The germline CDR1 and CDR2 sequences are SGDLS and YYNGEE. The junction had 3 bases not matched to a gene; V was cut back by 0 bases and J by 3 bases. The DNA for the CDR3 is TGTGCCAGCAGCGTAGAACGGGACAGCTATAATTCACCCCTCCACTTT. Its protein product is CASSVERDSYNSPLHF.

The rearrangement uses TRBV5-1 and TRBJ2-5; D is possibly TRBD1 (5 bases). The CDR3 runs 12 residues. V was clipped by 4 bases and J by 5 bases, with 9 bases between them. CDR1 and CDR2 from the germline V gene are SGHRS and YFSETQ. CDR3 sequence reads: CASSQGSETQYF. The CDR3 coding sequence is TGCGCCAGCAGCCAGGGAAGCGAGACCCAGTACTTC.

The chain employs TRBV19 and TRBJ2-3, with 9 bases lining up with TRBD1. The junction had 10 bases not matched to a gene; V was cut back by 6 bases and J by 6 bases. The CDR3 spans 15 residues. Germline V gives CDR1 LNHDA, CDR2 SQIVND (reference sequence). The CDR3 reads CASRAGTGLLDTQYF. The CDR3 DNA is TGTGCCAGTAGAGCCGGGACAGGGTTGTTGGATACGCAGTATTTT.

This clone was seen a single time. CDR3 sequence (DNA): TGTGCCAGCAGCTTAGCTTCTGCCAGGGGGGTTGAAAACACCATATATTTT. Its protein product is CASSLASARGVENTIYF. The genes are TRBV7-9 and TRBJ1-3; 7 bases align to TRBD1. The trim removed 0 bases at V and 6 bases at J, leaving 11 bases unmatched. Looked up from germline, CDR1 is SEHNR and CDR2 is FQNEAQ (reference sequence). The CDR3 spans 17 residues.

V usage is TRBV5-1 and J usage is TRBJ2-5; 13 nucleotides line up with TRBD2. V dropped 0 bases and J dropped 5; count of bases not matched to a gene: 7. This CDR3 spans 17 amino acids. The germline CDR1 and CDR2 sequences are SGHRS and YFSETQ. The CDR3 nucleotides are TGCGCCAGCAGCTTGGGCCCGGGACTAGCGGGGCAGGAGACCCAGTACTTC. This gives the protein CASSLGPGLAGQETQYF.

This clone is a singleton in its sample. V is TRBV27 and J is TRBJ2-7; weak D call: TRBD2 (5 bases). The ends were cut back, 3 bases at V and 0 bases at J, with 6 bases in the middle. The CDR3 length is 13 residues. CDR1 is MNHEY, CDR2 SMNVEV, per germline (reference sequence). The CDR3 spells CASSFAGSYEQYF. As DNA, the CDR3 is TGTGCCAGCAGTTTCGCGGGCTCCTACGAGCAGTACTTC.

The chain links TRBV28 to TRBJ1-2, with 7 bases fitting TRBD1. Germline CDR1 reads MDHEN; CDR2 reads SYDVKM. V lost 4 bases to trimming and J lost 8 bases; unmatched junction nucleotides: 10. The CDR3 totals 14 residues. CDR3 sequence (DNA): TGTGCCAGCAGTTACTCCCTGACAGGGAACGGCTACACCTTC. Residues: CASSYSLTGNGYTF.

V is TRBV19 and J is TRBJ2-3; D might be TRBD1 (7 bases). CDR3 length equals 16 residues. Germline assignment: CDR1 LNHDA and CDR2 SQIVND (reference sequence). Trimming took off 4 bases at V and 2 bases at J, with 16 bases between the two ends. CDR3 sequence reads: CASSKTGAGNTDTQYF. The CDR3 coding sequence is TGTGCCAGTAGTAAAACAGGGGCGGGAAACACAGATACGCAGTATTTT.

V is TRBV29-1 and J is TRBJ2-7, with D tentatively TRBD2 (7 bases). The CDR3 spans 12 residues. The V end lost 7 bases, the J end lost 3 bases, and 13 bases lay between the germline ends. Germline CDR1 SQVTM, CDR2 ANQGSEA. The DNA for the CDR3 is TGCAGCGCCCGGGGGGCGGGCTACGAGCAGTACTTC. It yields the protein CSARGAGYEQYF.

This chain uses TRBV6-6 with TRBJ2-1; 8 positions match TRBD2. J was trimmed by 4 bases and V by 7 bases; bases with no gene match: 3. The CDR3 length is 13 residues. Germline V gives CDR1 MNHNY, CDR2 SVGAGI (reference sequence). The CDR3 DNA reads TGTGCCAGCAACCCTAGCGGGTACAATGAGCAGTTCTTC. Translated, it gives CASNPSGYNEQFF.

The V call is TRBV12-5, the J call TRBJ2-6; TRBD2 matches 8 bases. Germline V gene sequence: CDR1 LGHNT, CDR2 FRNRAP. The junction had 15 bases not matched to a gene; V was cut back by 6 bases and J by 2 bases. The CDR3 sequence is 19 residues long. CDR3 sequence (DNA): TGTGCTAGTGGCGCTGAGGCTAGCGGGTACACCCCTGGGGCCAACGTCCTGACTTTC. Protein sequence: CASGAEASGYTPGANVLTF.

The rearrangement joins TRBV27 to TRBJ1-2; no definite D call. The length of the CDR3 is 15 residues. Trimming shortened V by 2 bases and J by 0 bases, and 10 bases separated the two germline ends. The germline V gene has CDR1 MNHEY and CDR2 SMNVEV (reference sequence). CDR3 sequence reads: CASSLGGIANYGYTF. The DNA for the CDR3 is TGTGCCAGCAGTTTAGGAGGGATAGCTAACTATGGCTACACCTTC.

The chain combines TRBV7-9 with TRBJ2-6; D might be TRBD1 (5 bases). The CDR3 is 16 residues long. Trimming shortened V by 5 bases and J by 4 bases, and 15 bases separated the two germline ends. The germline V gene has CDR1 SEHNR and CDR2 FQNEAQ (reference sequence). The CDR3 DNA is TGTGCCAGCAGCCCCAGACAGTTTTCCGGGGCCAACGTCCTGACTTTC. This sequence encodes CASSPRQFSGANVLTF.

This chain uses TRBV15 with TRBJ1-5; unclear D gene. The CDR3 runs 16 residues. Trimming pared 0 bases from V and 0 bases from J, leaving 9 bases between. From germline, CDR1 is LNHNV and CDR2 YYDKDF (reference sequence). Here the CDR3 DNA reads TGTGCCACCAGCAGAGAAGGCGGCTTTAGCAATCAGCCCCAGCATTTT. Translated, it gives CATSREGGFSNQPQHF.

The chain couples TRBV19 to TRBJ2-5, with 8 bases aligning to TRBD2. This CDR3 comprises 17 residues. The germline V gene has CDR1 LNHDA and CDR2 SQIVND (reference sequence). V was pared by 6 bases and J by 5 bases, with 17 bases of the junction left unmatched. The CDR3 here is CASSLLYGRAPSETQYF. The CDR3 DNA sequence: TGTGCCAGTAGCCTCCTTTACGGGAGGGCCCCATCGGAGACCCAGTACTTC. Looking up the rest from reference TRBV19 and TRBJ2-5 gives the full variable domain: DGGITQSPKYLFRKEGQNVTLSCEQNLNHDAMYWYRQDPGQGLRLIYYSQIVNDFQKGDIAEGYSVSREKKESFPLTVTSAQKNPTAFYLCASSLLYGRAPSETQYFGPGTRLLVL.

The chain has TRBV6-5 and TRBJ1-1, with TRBD1 matching over 7 bases. CDR1 and CDR2 from the germline V gene are MNHEY and SVGAGI. The length of the CDR3 is 13 residues. J gave up 5 bases and V 7 bases, and 7 bases lay outside the gene matches. In nucleotides, the CDR3 is TGTGCCAGCATCGACAGGGTCTTGACTGAAGCTTTCTTT. This gives the protein CASIDRVLTEAFF.

The V call is TRBV14, the J call TRBJ2-6; D call uncertain. The germline CDR1 and CDR2 sequences are SGHDN and FVKESK. Trimming left V 4 bases short and J 2 bases short, with 12 bases between. CDR3 size: 16 residues. The CDR3, as DNA: TGTGCCAGCAGCCCCCTCGGAGTAACTGGGGCCAACGTCCTGACTTTC. Its protein product is CASSPLGVTGANVLTF.